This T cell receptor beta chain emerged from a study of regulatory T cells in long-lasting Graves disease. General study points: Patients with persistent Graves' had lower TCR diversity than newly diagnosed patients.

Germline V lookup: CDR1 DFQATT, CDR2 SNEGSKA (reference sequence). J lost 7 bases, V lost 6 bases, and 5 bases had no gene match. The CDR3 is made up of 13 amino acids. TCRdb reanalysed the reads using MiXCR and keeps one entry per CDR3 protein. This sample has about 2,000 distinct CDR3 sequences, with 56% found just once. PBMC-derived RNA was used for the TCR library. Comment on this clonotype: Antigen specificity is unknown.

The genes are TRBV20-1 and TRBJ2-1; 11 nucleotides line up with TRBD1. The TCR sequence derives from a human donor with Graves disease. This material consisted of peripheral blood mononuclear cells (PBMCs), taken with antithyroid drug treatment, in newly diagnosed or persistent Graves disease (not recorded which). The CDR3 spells CSAGQGGLNEQFF. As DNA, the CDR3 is TGCAGTGCGGGACAGGGGGGTTTGAATGAGCAGTTCTTC.